Described below is a single T cell receptor beta chain sequence and its context. V was clipped by 0 bases and J by 4 bases, with 12 bases between them. CDR3 length: 15 amino acids. Germline CDR1 SGHDT, CDR2 YYEEEE. These data are taken from a study of T cell changes during pregnancy in multiple sclerosis. Method: immunoSEQ multiplex PCR; TCRdb's copy keeps in-frame clones and lacks some. The profile shows more than 25,000 clones, 91% of them singletons. The chain couples TRBV5-6 to TRBJ2-3, with no clear D. This receptor was identified in a female donor in good health, enrolled as a control in a pregnancy study. The source material was CD8+ T cells from peripheral blood mononuclear cells, sampled in the second trimester of pregnancy. The CDR3: CASSLGWREADTQYF. Written as DNA, the CDR3 is TGTGCCAGCAGCTTGGGGTGGAGAGAAGCAGATACGCAGTATTTT.